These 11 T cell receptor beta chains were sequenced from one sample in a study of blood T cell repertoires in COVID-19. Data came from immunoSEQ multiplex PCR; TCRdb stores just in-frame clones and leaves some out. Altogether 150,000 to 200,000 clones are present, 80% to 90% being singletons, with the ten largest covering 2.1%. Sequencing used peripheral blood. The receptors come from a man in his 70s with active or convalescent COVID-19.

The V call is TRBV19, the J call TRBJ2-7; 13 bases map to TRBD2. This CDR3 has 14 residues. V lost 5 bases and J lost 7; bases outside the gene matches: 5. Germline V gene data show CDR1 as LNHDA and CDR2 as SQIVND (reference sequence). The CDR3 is CASSGLAGAGEQYF. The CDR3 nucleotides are TGTGCCAGTAGTGGACTAGCGGGGGCAGGGGAGCAGTACTTC.

The CDR3 DNA reads as TGCGCCAGCAGTCCAAATACAGGAACCTACGAGCAGTACTTC. It translates to CASSPNTGTYEQYF. This chain uses TRBV10-2 with TRBJ2-7, with a tentative D call TRBD1 (5 bases). Germline assignment: CDR1 WSHSY and CDR2 SAAADI. The CDR3 consists of 14 residues. The germline V and J ends were trimmed by 5 bases and 2 bases, with 13 bases remaining between them.

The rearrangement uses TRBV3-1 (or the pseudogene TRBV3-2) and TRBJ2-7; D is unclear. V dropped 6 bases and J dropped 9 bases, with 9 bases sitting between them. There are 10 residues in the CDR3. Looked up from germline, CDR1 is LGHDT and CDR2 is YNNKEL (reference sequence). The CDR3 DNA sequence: TGTGCCAGCAGAAGAAGGAGGCAGTACTTC. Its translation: CASRRRRQYF.

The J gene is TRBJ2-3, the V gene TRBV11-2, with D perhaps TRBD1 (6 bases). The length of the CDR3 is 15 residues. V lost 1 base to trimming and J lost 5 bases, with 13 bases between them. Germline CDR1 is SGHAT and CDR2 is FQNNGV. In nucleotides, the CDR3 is TGTGCCAGCAGCTTAGTTACCGTGACAGGAGATACGCAGTATTTT. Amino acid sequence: CASSLVTVTGDTQYF.

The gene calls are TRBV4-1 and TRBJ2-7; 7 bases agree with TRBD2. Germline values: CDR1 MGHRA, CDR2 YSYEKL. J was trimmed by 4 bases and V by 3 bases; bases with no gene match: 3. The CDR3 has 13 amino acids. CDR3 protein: CASSHRLAYEQYF. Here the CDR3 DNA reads TGCGCCAGCAGCCACAGACTAGCTTACGAGCAGTACTTC.

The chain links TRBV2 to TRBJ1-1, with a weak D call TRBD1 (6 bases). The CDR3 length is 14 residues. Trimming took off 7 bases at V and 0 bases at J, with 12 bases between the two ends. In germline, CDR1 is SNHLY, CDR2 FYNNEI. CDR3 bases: TGTGCCAGCAAGGCCGACAGGTTGAACACTGAAGCTTTCTTT. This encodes CASKADRLNTEAFF.

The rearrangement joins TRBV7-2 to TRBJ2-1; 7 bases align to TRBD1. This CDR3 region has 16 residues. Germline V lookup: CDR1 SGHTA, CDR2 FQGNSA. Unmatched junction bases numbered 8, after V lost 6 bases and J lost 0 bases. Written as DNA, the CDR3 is TGTGCCAGCAGTCGGGACAGAACCAGCTCCTACAATGAGCAGTTCTTC. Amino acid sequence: CASSRDRTSSYNEQFF.

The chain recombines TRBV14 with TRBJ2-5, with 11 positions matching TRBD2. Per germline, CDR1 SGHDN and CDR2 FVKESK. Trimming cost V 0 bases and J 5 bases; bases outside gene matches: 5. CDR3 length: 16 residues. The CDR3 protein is CASSQDLASGGETQYF. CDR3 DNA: TGTGCCAGCAGCCAAGATCTGGCTAGCGGGGGGGAGACCCAGTACTTC. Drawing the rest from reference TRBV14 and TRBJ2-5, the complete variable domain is EAGVTQFPSHSVIEKGQTVTLRCDPISGHDNLYWYRRVMGKEIKFLLHFVKESKQDESGMPNNRFLAERTGGTYSTLKVQPAELEDSGVYFCASSQDLASGGETQYFGPGTRLLVL.

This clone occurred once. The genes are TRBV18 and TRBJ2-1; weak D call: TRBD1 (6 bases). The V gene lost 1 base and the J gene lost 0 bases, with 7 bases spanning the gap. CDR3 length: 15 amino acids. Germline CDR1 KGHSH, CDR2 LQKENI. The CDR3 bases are TGTGCCAGCTCACCACTAGGGGGCTCCTACAATGAGCAGTTCTTC. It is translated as CASSPLGGSYNEQFF.

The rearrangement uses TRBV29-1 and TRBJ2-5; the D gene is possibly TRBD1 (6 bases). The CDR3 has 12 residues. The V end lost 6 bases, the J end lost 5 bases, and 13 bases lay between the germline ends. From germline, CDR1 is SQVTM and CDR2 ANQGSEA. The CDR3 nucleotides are TGCAGCGTCCGCAGGGGTGGGGAGACCCAGTACTTC. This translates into CSVRRGGETQYF.

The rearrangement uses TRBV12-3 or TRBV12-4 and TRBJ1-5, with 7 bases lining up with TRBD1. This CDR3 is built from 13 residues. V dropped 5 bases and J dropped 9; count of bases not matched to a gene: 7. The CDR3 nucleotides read TGTGCCAGCAGTACGACAGGGACGGGGCCCCAGCATTTT. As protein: CASSTTGTGPQHF.